This TCR beta chain was identified during a study of OX40 agonist ivuxolimab in advanced cancers. Findings and caveats of the study: In the expanded peripheral T cells, antigen specificity was never determined. More expanded clones were seen, on average, in CD8+ T cells than in CD4+.

The CDR3 covers 14 residues. Germline CDR1 SNHLY, CDR2 FYNNEI. Deletions cut 8 bases from V and 2 bases from J, with 13 bases between. Note on this clone: Its specificity is unknown.

Data came from immunoSEQ multiplex PCR; TCRdb stores just in-frame clones and leaves some out. The sample contains about 73,000 clones, 70% to 90% of which appear only once. The clonotype originates from an adult with an advanced solid tumor such as melanoma, head and neck, liver or kidney cancer. The sequencing here drew on CD4+ or CD8+ T cells sorted from blood, taken in a trial of the OX40 agonist ivuxolimab. This chain joins TRBV2 and TRBJ1-5; D not resolved. The CDR3 region has the DNA TGTGCCAGCGGTAGAGGTAAGGGCAATCAGCCCCAGCATTTT. This sequence encodes CASGRGKGNQPQHF.